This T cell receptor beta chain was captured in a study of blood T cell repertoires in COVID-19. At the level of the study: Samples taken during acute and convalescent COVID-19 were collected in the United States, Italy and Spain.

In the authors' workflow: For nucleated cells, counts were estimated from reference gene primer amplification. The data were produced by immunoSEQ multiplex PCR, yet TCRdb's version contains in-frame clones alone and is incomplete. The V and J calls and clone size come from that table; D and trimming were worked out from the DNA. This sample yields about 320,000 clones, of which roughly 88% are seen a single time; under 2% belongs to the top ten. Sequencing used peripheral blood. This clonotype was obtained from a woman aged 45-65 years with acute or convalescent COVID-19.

The DNA of the CDR3 is TGTGCCAGCAGCCAAGGGACAGGAGTCTCGGTCGAGCAGTACTTC. It is translated as CASSQGTGVSVEQYF. The V call is TRBV14, the J call TRBJ2-7; TRBD1 agrees at 7 bases. The germline gives CDR1 SGHDN, CDR2 FVKESK. The CDR3 has 15 residues. V lost 1 base and J lost 6; bases outside the gene matches: 9.